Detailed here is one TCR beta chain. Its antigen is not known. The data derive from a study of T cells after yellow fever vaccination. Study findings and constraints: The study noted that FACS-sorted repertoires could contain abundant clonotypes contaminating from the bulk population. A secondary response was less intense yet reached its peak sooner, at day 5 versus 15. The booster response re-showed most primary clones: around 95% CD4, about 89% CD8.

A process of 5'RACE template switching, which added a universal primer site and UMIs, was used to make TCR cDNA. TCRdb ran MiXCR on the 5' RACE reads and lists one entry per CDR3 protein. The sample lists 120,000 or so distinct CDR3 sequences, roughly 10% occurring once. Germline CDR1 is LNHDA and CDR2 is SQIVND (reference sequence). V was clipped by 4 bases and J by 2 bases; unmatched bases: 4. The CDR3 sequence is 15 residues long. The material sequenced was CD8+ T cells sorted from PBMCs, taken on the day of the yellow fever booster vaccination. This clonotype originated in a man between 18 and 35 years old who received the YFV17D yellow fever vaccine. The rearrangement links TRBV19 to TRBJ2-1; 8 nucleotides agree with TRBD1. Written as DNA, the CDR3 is TGTGCCAGTAGTACCCAGGGGGCTGCCTACAATGAGCAGTTCTTC. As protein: CASSTQGAAYNEQFF.